The source of this TCR beta chain is a study of blood T cell repertoires in COVID-19. On the study more broadly: The United States, Italy and Spain provided the acute and convalescent COVID-19 samples. T cells, B-cell-depleted T cells, or PBMCs supplied cDNA or gDNA.

In germline, CDR1 is SGHNT, CDR2 YENEEA. The V end was cut by 4 bases, the J end by 8 bases, with 17 bases between. The CDR3 covers 15 residues. This clone was counted a single time. Authors' analysis steps: For nucleated cells, counts were estimated from reference gene primer amplification. TCRdb's table, derived via immunoSEQ multiplex PCR, lists solely in-frame clones and lacks some. V and J calls and clone size follow that table, whereas D and trimming were derived from the DNA. The sample shows about 190,000 clones, 82% of them seen only once. Patients of the Seattle cohort, enrolled during active infection, were followed longitudinally.

Material: peripheral blood. The receptor was derived from a woman aged 55-69 years with COVID-19, enrolled during active disease. The J gene is TRBJ2-2, the V gene TRBV11-3; TRBD2 might be the D (6 bases). The CDR3 sequence: CASSYGGDFGGELFF. The CDR3 bases are TGTGCCAGCAGCTACGGCGGGGATTTCGGGGGGGAGCTGTTTTTT.